This TCR beta chain was sequenced in a study of cytomegalovirus exposure and HLA in healthy donors. Broader study findings: Among immune exposure information, only CMV serostatus was available.

60 Vbeta and 13 Jbeta primers were used in PCR. The table came from immunoSEQ multiplex PCR; TCRdb's copy has only in-frame clones and leaves some out. The profile covers some 150,000 clones, with roughly four fifths appearing a single time and 4.5% to 6% taken by the ten largest. Details on this clone: What it recognizes is unknown.

The V gene's germline CDR1 is GTSNPN and CDR2 SVGIG (reference sequence). This CDR3 comprises 11 residues. The germline V and J ends were trimmed by 4 bases and 8 bases, with 11 bases remaining between them. The receptor's source is a man aged 25-45 years in good health and CMV-seropositive. The genes are TRBV30 and TRBJ1-2; D remains ambiguous. The specimen sequenced was PBMCs. The CDR3 coding sequence is TGTGCCTGGACCTCCGGGGAGGGCTACACCTTC. This translates into CAWTSGEGYTF.